This record concerns one T cell receptor (beta chain) sequence. Antigen specificity is unknown. CDR1 is SGHRS and CDR2 is YFSETQ in the germline V gene. Trimming removed 3 bases from V and 2 bases from J; junction bases left unmatched: 5. The CDR3 is 16 residues long. Some clones are missing from TCRdb's copy, which holds only in-frame ones; the method was immunoSEQ multiplex PCR. The sample includes 70,000 or so clones, 85% of them seen just once. These data are taken from a study of OX40 agonist ivuxolimab in advanced cancers. Findings and limits, study-wide: Some patients who did not respond also had low normalized T-cell clonal expansion.

V and J are TRBV5-1 and TRBJ2-6; the match to TRBD1 covers 7 bases. The receptor's source is an adult with an advanced solid tumor such as melanoma, head and neck, liver or kidney cancer. The starting material was CD4+ or CD8+ T cells sorted from blood, obtained in a trial of the OX40 agonist ivuxolimab. This chain's CDR3 is CASSWETGAGANVLTF. CDR3 DNA sequence: TGCGCCAGCAGCTGGGAAACAGGGGCTGGGGCCAACGTCCTGACTTTC.